Presented here are 23 T cell receptor beta chains from one specimen sequenced in a study of OX40 agonist ivuxolimab in advanced cancers. The method was immunoSEQ multiplex PCR; TCRdb's version includes in-frame clones alone and lacks a portion of them. The repertoire holds roughly 80,000 clones, around 93% seen once, with roughly 13% in the top ten. The sample in question was CD4+ or CD8+ T cells sorted from blood, obtained in a trial of the OX40 agonist ivuxolimab. The origin of the receptors is an adult with an advanced solid tumor such as melanoma, head and neck, liver or kidney cancer.

This clone was recorded only once. This chain connects TRBV28 to TRBJ1-2, with D uncertain. The germline V gene has CDR1 MDHEN and CDR2 SYDVKM. The CDR3 extends over 13 amino acids. The germline V and J ends were trimmed by 5 bases and 6 bases, with 13 bases remaining between them. CDR3 sequence reads: CASSLREVDGYTF. The CDR3 nucleotides are TGTGCCAGCAGTCTCCGGGAAGTGGATGGCTACACCTTC.

A single count supports this clone. The chain carries TRBV4-2 and TRBJ2-3; the match to TRBD1 covers 9 bases. Germline V lookup: CDR1 LGHNA, CDR2 YNFKEQ. CDR3 length: 15 residues. Trimming removed 5 bases from V and 5 bases from J; junction bases left unmatched: 8. CDR3 nucleotides: TGTGCCAGCAGCTTGGAACAGGGGGCTGTAGATACGCAGTATTTT. This codes for CASSLEQGAVDTQYF.

The chain joins TRBV9 to TRBJ2-5; 7 nucleotides match TRBD1. The CDR3 totals 15 residues. V dropped 4 bases and J dropped 0; count of bases not matched to a gene: 6. Germline V gene sequence: CDR1 SGDLS, CDR2 YYNGEE. CDR3: CASSTRDRHQETQYF. The CDR3 DNA reads TGTGCCAGCAGCACCCGGGACAGACACCAAGAGACCCAGTACTTC.

This clone was observed a single time. The same CDR3 arises from other DNA sequences in this sample as well. The rearrangement links TRBV7-2 to TRBJ2-3; 16 positions match TRBD2. V shed 5 bases, J shed 3 bases, and the junction held 5 bases outside the gene matches. Germline V CDR1 and CDR2: SGHTA, FQGNSA. The length of the CDR3 is 17 residues. The CDR3 sequence is CASSLGLAGGPTDTQYF. CDR3 nucleotide sequence: TGTGCCAGCAGCCTGGGACTAGCGGGAGGGCCAACAGATACGCAGTATTTT.

This sequence joins TRBV27 and TRBJ1-2, with D uncertain. The germline gives CDR1 MNHEY, CDR2 SMNVEV (reference sequence). V lost 4 bases and J 6 bases, leaving 15 bases between the germline ends. CDR3 length: 14 residues. CDR3 protein: CASSSFGRYHGYTF. The CDR3, as DNA: TGTGCCAGCAGTTCCTTCGGCAGGTACCATGGCTACACCTTC.

This clone occurred once. The CDR3 coding sequence is TGTGCCAGTAGTATTAGGACAGGGAAACATGGCTACACCTTC. Translated: CASSIRTGKHGYTF. J is TRBJ1-2 and V is TRBV19, with TRBD1 matching 8 bases. Per the germline V gene, CDR1 is LNHDA and CDR2 is SQIVND (reference sequence). This CDR3 spans 14 amino acids. The V gene end was trimmed by 3 bases and the J gene end by 6 bases; junction bases not matched to a gene: 6.

V gene TRBV9 combines with J gene TRBJ1-3, with 9 bases lining up with TRBD1. Germline values: CDR1 SGDLS, CDR2 YYNGEE. J lost 8 bases, V lost 4 bases, and 10 bases had no gene match. This CDR3 spans 15 amino acids. For the CDR3, the DNA is TGTGCCAGCAGCCCACGGACAGGGGAGGTGCACACCATATATTTT. Protein sequence: CASSPRTGEVHTIYF.

This clone was seen a handful of times. The chain carries TRBV12-1 and TRBJ2-7; the table calls TRBD1, which could not be checked here. TRBV12-1 is flagged as a pseudogene. The CDR3 covers 14 residues. CDR3 loop: CASSLPQGSHEQYF. CDR3 nucleotide sequence: TGTGCCAGCAGCCTGCCGCAGGGAAGCCACGAGCAGTACTTC.

The chain uses TRBV9 and TRBJ1-2, with D perhaps TRBD1 (6 bases). This CDR3 spans 16 amino acids. Germline CDR1 and CDR2: SGDLS and YYNGEE. Trimming stripped 0 bases from V and 0 bases from J, with 12 bases between. CDR3 sequence: CASSVVITGPNYGYTF. The CDR3 coding sequence is TGTGCCAGCAGCGTAGTTATAACAGGGCCTAACTATGGCTACACCTTC.

This chain links TRBV29-1 with TRBJ2-7; D possibly corresponds to TRBD1 (6 bases). CDR1 SQVTM and CDR2 ANQGSEA come from the germline V gene. The CDR3 contains 13 residues. V dropped 6 bases and J dropped 6 bases, with 18 bases sitting between them. The CDR3 spells CSVQRAGVGEQYF. CDR3 nucleotides: TGCAGCGTCCAGAGGGCAGGGGTCGGCGAGCAGTACTTC.

The chain uses TRBV29-1 and TRBJ1-2, with 9 bases matching TRBD1. Losses at the gene ends were 7 bases for V and 2 bases for J; bases not matched to a gene: 11. There are 15 residues in the CDR3. The germline CDR1 and CDR2 sequences are SQVTM and ANQGSEA. The CDR3, as DNA: TGCAGCGCCGGACCCACAGGGGGCGCAAACTATGGCTACACCTTC. Translating gives CSAGPTGGANYGYTF.

The V gene is TRBV27, the J gene TRBJ1-2; a possible D gene is TRBD1 (6 bases). The germline V gene encodes CDR1 MNHEY and CDR2 SMNVEV (reference sequence). This CDR3 contains 15 residues. V was shortened by 5 bases and J by 2 bases, with 15 bases between the two germline ends. In DNA form, the CDR3 reads TGTGCCAGCAGTCCCTCAGGGGTTCCCAACTATGGCTACACCTTC. Translating gives CASSPSGVPNYGYTF.

This chain uses TRBV9 with TRBJ2-7; D not certain. The germline gives CDR1 SGDLS, CDR2 YYNGEE. V lost 4 bases and J 0 bases, leaving 2 bases between the germline ends. The CDR3 covers 11 residues. In nucleotides, the CDR3 is TGTGCCAGCAGCAGCTCCTACGAGCAGTACTTC. Amino acids: CASSSSYEQYF. Looking up the rest from reference TRBV9 and TRBJ2-7 gives the full variable domain: DSGVTQTPKHLITATGQRVTLRCSPRSGDLSVYWYQQSLDQGLQFLIQYYNGEERAKGNILERFSAQQFPDLHSELNLSSLELGDSALYFCASSSSYEQYFGPGTRLTVT.

In nucleotides, the CDR3 is TGTGCCAGCAGTTACTCCCAGGGTCAAGAGACCCAGTACTTC. Translating gives CASSYSQGQETQYF. V usage is TRBV6-5 and J usage is TRBJ2-5, with D tentatively TRBD1 (5 bases). The V end was cut by 0 bases, the J end by 2 bases, with 7 bases between. The CDR3 extends over 14 amino acids. The germline V gene has CDR1 MNHEY and CDR2 SVGAGI.

The V call is TRBV19, the J call TRBJ1-2; a possible D gene is TRBD1 (6 bases). The CDR3 consists of 13 residues. V was clipped by 5 bases and J by 4 bases, with 11 bases between them. CDR1 is LNHDA and CDR2 is SQIVND in the germline V gene (reference sequence). This chain's CDR3 is CASSGGRPYGYTF. In DNA form, the CDR3 reads TGTGCCAGTAGTGGGGGGCGCCCCTATGGCTACACCTTC.

For the CDR3, the DNA is TGCGCCAGCAGCCAAGCCAGGGGGTGGGAAAAACTGTTTTTT. Amino acids: CASSQARGWEKLFF. The chain uses TRBV4-3 and TRBJ1-4; the match to TRBD1 covers 7 bases. The germline CDR1 and CDR2 sequences are LGHNA and YSLEER. Unmatched junction bases numbered 4, after V lost 1 base and J lost 8 bases. This CDR3 has 14 residues.

V gene TRBV11-3 combines with J gene TRBJ2-5; maybe TRBD1 (6 bases). Germline lookup yields CDR1 SGHNT and CDR2 YENEEA. This CDR3 is 14 amino acids long. Between the trimmed V and J ends, which lost 5 bases and 3 bases, there was a span of 13 bases. CDR3 protein: CASSPAEGEETQYF. CDR3 coding DNA: TGTGCCAGCAGCCCCGCAGAGGGGGAAGAGACCCAGTACTTC.

V is TRBV25-1 and J is TRBJ1-1; D not certain. CDR1 is MGHDK and CDR2 is SYGVNS in the germline V gene. V was pared by 1 base and J by 4 bases, with 4 bases between. This CDR3 comprises 12 residues. CDR3 nucleotides: TGTGCCAGCAGTGAATGGTCCACTGAAGCTTTCTTT. Translating gives CASSEWSTEAFF.

The chain carries TRBV9 and TRBJ1-1, with D hard to call. There are 14 residues in the CDR3. Germline V gene sequence: CDR1 SGDLS, CDR2 YYNGEE. Trimming left V 3 bases short and J 6 bases short, with 15 bases between. The CDR3 region has the DNA TGTGCCAGCAGCGCGGGTGCTTTGGGCGCTGAAGCTTTCTTT. This sequence encodes CASSAGALGAEAFF.

This sequence joins TRBV7-9 and TRBJ2-1; D call uncertain. With 2 bases removed from V and 16 bases from J, the gap between germline ends came to 6 bases. The CDR3 sequence is 9 residues long. Looked up from germline, CDR1 is SEHNR and CDR2 is FQNEAQ (reference sequence). The CDR3 protein is CASSLPPFF. In DNA form, the CDR3 reads TGTGCCAGCAGCTTACCCCCTTTCTTC. The entire variable domain, with the rest obtained from reference TRBV7-9 and TRBJ2-1, is as follows: DTGVSQNPRHKITKRGQNVTFRCDPISEHNRLYWYRQTLGQGPEFLTYFQNEAQLEKSRLLSDRFSAERPKGSFSTLEIQRTEQGDSAMYLCASSLPPFFGPGTRLTVL.

This chain joins TRBV19 and TRBJ2-7; D not certain. The V end lost 5 bases, the J end lost 5 bases, and 10 bases lay between the germline ends. This CDR3 is 12 amino acids long. Germline CDR1 and CDR2: LNHDA and SQIVND (reference sequence). CDR3 bases: TGTGCCAGTAGTTCTCCAGGTAACGAGCAGTACTTC. It encodes CASSSPGNEQYF.

This chain uses TRBV7-9 with TRBJ2-5; TRBD2 matches 11 bases. The trim removed 2 bases at V and 1 base at J, leaving 6 bases unmatched. This CDR3 comprises 17 residues. From germline, CDR1 is SEHNR and CDR2 FQNEAQ (reference sequence). DNA for the CDR3: TGTGCCAGCAGCTTATCGCTAGCGGGGGGCATCCAAGAGACCCAGTACTTC. Translation gives CASSLSLAGGIQETQYF.

V and J are TRBV9 and TRBJ1-5; D is unresolved. CDR3 size: 11 residues. Trimming left V 7 bases short and J 9 bases short, with 11 bases between. CDR1 SGDLS and CDR2 YYNGEE come from the germline V gene. CDR3 in DNA: TGTGCCAGCTTCGGGCTTACGCCCCAGCATTTT. Residues: CASFGLTPQHF.